This T cell receptor beta chain was retrieved from a study of spatial heterogeneity in lung cancer. Study details: The donor group consisted of around 66 patients who had untreated, early-stage non-small cell lung cancer.

Time point given: blood at routine non-recurrence follow-up after resection. Unsorted whole RNA samples from tumor, nontumor lung or frozen PBMC were sequenced. TCRdb recomputed calls from the 5' RACE reads with MiXCR, one row per CDR3 protein. The table has roughly 11,000 distinct CDR3 sequences, about 9.4% seen once. This clonotype was counted many times. The germline V gene has CDR1 SEHNR and CDR2 FQNEAQ (reference sequence). Unmatched junction bases numbered 12, after V lost 5 bases and J lost 6 bases. The CDR3 extends over 16 amino acids. This material consisted of PBMCs, taken at follow-up. The clonotype was recovered from a female donor with early-stage non-small cell lung cancer. The chain has TRBV7-9 and TRBJ2-3, with TRBD1 matching 9 bases. The CDR3 loop reads CASSPRTGALRDTQYF. The CDR3 DNA reads as TGTGCCAGCAGCCCTCGGACAGGGGCTCTTAGGGATACGCAGTATTTT.